A selection of T cell receptor beta chains follows, all from one sample in a study of regulatory T cells in long-lasting Graves disease. MiXCR, applied by TCRdb to the multiplex PCR reads, yields one record per CDR3 protein. The table lists 540,000 or so distinct CDR3 sequences, approximately 13% of them singletons. This sample was shared with a second study, whose subject was T cells in Graves' hyperthyroidism and ophthalmopathy.

The sample was peripheral blood mononuclear cells (PBMCs), taken at new diagnosis, from a patient treated with antithyroid drugs. The receptors stem from a man under 40 with Graves disease. CDR3s include the opening cysteine and the closing phenylalanine or tryptophan. A D gene is named only where the DNA matches it firmly. Size is omitted from some rows. Given values are once, few, many or a class for expanded clones.

cdr3_nt: TGTGCCAGCAGCTTCAGGAAGGAGGGTCGGTGGAGCACCGGGGAGCTGTTTTTT
cdr3_aa: CASSFRKEGRWSTGELFF
j_call: TRBJ2-2
v_call: TRBV5-5
cdr3_length: 18
d_call: NA
clone_size: few

cdr3_nt: TGTGCCACCAGTGAGATCGGGTTTGGAGGGGAGCTGTTTTTT
cdr3_aa: CATSEIGFGGELFF
j_call: TRBJ2-2
v_call: TRBV12-3/TRBV12-4
cdr3_length: 14
d_call: NA
clone_size: few

cdr3_nt: TGTGCCAGCAGTTTTGAGGGTTTTGGCAATGAGCAGTTCTTC
cdr3_aa: CASSFEGFGNEQFF
j_call: TRBJ2-1
v_call: TRBV12-3/TRBV12-4
cdr3_length: 14
d_call: NA
clone_size: many

cdr3_nt: TGTGCCACCAGGGACAGGGATATAATATGGAACACTGAAGCTTTCTTT
cdr3_aa: CATRDRDIIWNTEAFF
j_call: TRBJ1-1
v_call: TRBV19
cdr3_length: 16
d_call: TRBD1
clone_size: many

cdr3_nt: TGCGCCAGCAGCCAACCCCTAGGACCCATGAACACTGAAGCTTTCTTT
cdr3_aa: CASSQPLGPMNTEAFF
j_call: TRBJ1-1
v_call: TRBV4-1
cdr3_length: 16
d_call: NA
clone_size: NA

cdr3_nt: TGTGCCAGCGCTCCTTCTAGCGTCCCCGGGGAGCTGTTTTTT
cdr3_aa: CASAPSSVPGELFF
j_call: TRBJ2-2
v_call: TRBV2
cdr3_length: 14
d_call: NA
clone_size: many

cdr3_nt: TGTGCCAGCAGCCTCGACAACCGGGGAACCGGGGAGCTGTTTTTT
cdr3_aa: CASSLDNRGTGELFF
j_call: TRBJ2-2
v_call: TRBV6-1
cdr3_length: 15
d_call: NA
clone_size: many

cdr3_nt: TGTGCCAGCAGTGCGATGGATACGCAGTATTTT
cdr3_aa: CASSAMDTQYF
j_call: TRBJ2-3
v_call: TRBV25-1
cdr3_length: 11
d_call: NA
clone_size: many

cdr3_nt: TGTGCCAGCAGTGAAGGGGGGACAGCCTCGGGGGATACGCAGTATTTT
cdr3_aa: CASSEGGTASGDTQYF
j_call: TRBJ2-3
v_call: TRBV6-2/TRBV6-3
cdr3_length: 16
d_call: NA
clone_size: NA

cdr3_nt: TGCGCCAGCAGCTGGACCGGGTACACTGAAGCTTTCTTT
cdr3_aa: CASSWTGYTEAFF
j_call: TRBJ1-1
v_call: TRBV5-1
cdr3_length: 13
d_call: NA
clone_size: NA

cdr3_nt: TGTGCCAGCAGTCCGAGTCTAGGTAATACTCAGCCCCAGCATTTT
cdr3_aa: CASSPSLGNTQPQHF
j_call: TRBJ1-5
v_call: TRBV12-3/TRBV12-4
cdr3_length: 15
d_call: NA
clone_size: many

cdr3_nt: TGTGCCAGTAGTATAGGGAGCCAGCAGTACTTC
cdr3_aa: CASSIGSQQYF
j_call: TRBJ2-7
v_call: TRBV19
cdr3_length: 11
d_call: NA
clone_size: NA

cdr3_nt: TGTGCCAGCAGTTGGTCCGGAGGCACCGGGGAGCTGTTTTTT
cdr3_aa: CASSWSGGTGELFF
j_call: TRBJ2-2
v_call: TRBV12-3/TRBV12-4
cdr3_length: 14
d_call: NA
clone_size: many

cdr3_nt: TGCAGTGCTAGAGAGGCGACTGGGGCCAACGTCCTGACTTTC
cdr3_aa: CSAREATGANVLTF
j_call: TRBJ2-6
v_call: TRBV20-1
cdr3_length: 14
d_call: NA
clone_size: NA

cdr3_nt: TGTGCCAGCAGTTTCAGGAAAGGTCCGATGTCACAAGAGACCCAGTACTTC
cdr3_aa: CASSFRKGPMSQETQYF
j_call: TRBJ2-5
v_call: TRBV12-3/TRBV12-4
cdr3_length: 17
d_call: NA
clone_size: many

cdr3_nt: TGTGCCAGCAGCTTATTTGCTAGCGGGGTCCAAAGGGAGAGCAATGAGCAGTTCTTC
cdr3_aa: CASSLFASGVQRESNEQFF
j_call: TRBJ2-1
v_call: TRBV11-2
cdr3_length: 19
d_call: TRBD2
clone_size: many

cdr3_nt: TGCAGTGCAGTCCGGGACACCAACGGCGGCTACACCTTC
cdr3_aa: CSAVRDTNGGYTF
j_call: TRBJ1-2
v_call: TRBV20-1
cdr3_length: 13
d_call: NA
clone_size: few

cdr3_nt: TGTGCCAGCAGCTTGGAACTGAGCAGAGGGGATACGCAGTATTTT
cdr3_aa: CASSLELSRGDTQYF
j_call: TRBJ2-3
v_call: TRBV5-4
cdr3_length: 15
d_call: NA
clone_size: NA

cdr3_nt: TGTGCCAGCACCACCTGGGCAGGGGAGAGGACTGAAGCTTTCTTT
cdr3_aa: CASTTWAGERTEAFF
j_call: TRBJ1-1
v_call: TRBV7-9
cdr3_length: 15
d_call: NA
clone_size: many

cdr3_nt: TGTGCCAGCAGTGAAGGGGCCCGTGGAAATGGCTACACCTTC
cdr3_aa: CASSEGARGNGYTF
j_call: TRBJ1-2
v_call: TRBV6-1
cdr3_length: 14
d_call: NA
clone_size: many

cdr3_nt: TGTGCCAGCAGCTCACAGGGGGCAGTAGTTGAAAAACTGTTTTTT
cdr3_aa: CASSSQGAVVEKLFF
j_call: TRBJ1-4
v_call: TRBV12-3/TRBV12-4
cdr3_length: 15
d_call: TRBD1
clone_size: few

cdr3_nt: TGTGCCAGTGAGAGGACGGCTAGCACAGATACGCAGTATTTT
cdr3_aa: CASERTASTDTQYF
j_call: TRBJ2-3
v_call: TRBV19
cdr3_length: 14
d_call: NA
clone_size: few

cdr3_nt: TGTGCCAGCAGCTTAGCTCCGCGCGGGAGCGAAGATACGCAGTATTTT
cdr3_aa: CASSLAPRGSEDTQYF
j_call: TRBJ2-3
v_call: TRBV7-3
cdr3_length: 16
d_call: TRBD2
clone_size: NA

cdr3_nt: TGTGCCAGCAAGGATCGGGGAGGGGACTATGGCTACACCTTC
cdr3_aa: CASKDRGGDYGYTF
j_call: TRBJ1-2
v_call: TRBV9
cdr3_length: 14
d_call: NA
clone_size: many

cdr3_nt: TGCAGCGTTGGAGGGGGGGGGCTAAGCAATCAGCCCCAGCATTTT
cdr3_aa: CSVGGGGLSNQPQHF
j_call: TRBJ1-5
v_call: TRBV29-1
cdr3_length: 15
d_call: NA
clone_size: many

cdr3_nt: TGCGCCAGCAGCCCCTGGAGTAGCGGCCCACGAGGGGGGGAGCTGTTTTTT
cdr3_aa: CASSPWSSGPRGGELFF
j_call: TRBJ2-2
v_call: TRBV5-1
cdr3_length: 17
d_call: NA
clone_size: many

cdr3_nt: TGTGCCAGTAGGGGGGGACGGACCTCCTACGAGCAGTACTTC
cdr3_aa: CASRGGRTSYEQYF
j_call: TRBJ2-7
v_call: TRBV19
cdr3_length: 14
d_call: NA
clone_size: once

cdr3_nt: TGTGCCAGCACTGGGGGACAGGGAGGTGCCGGGGAGCTGTTTTTT
cdr3_aa: CASTGGQGGAGELFF
j_call: TRBJ2-2
v_call: TRBV12-3/TRBV12-4
cdr3_length: 15
d_call: TRBD1
clone_size: many

cdr3_nt: TGTGCCTGGAGTCCCGGGACTCTCTCCTACGAGCAGTACTTC
cdr3_aa: CAWSPGTLSYEQYF
j_call: TRBJ2-7
v_call: TRBV30
cdr3_length: 14
d_call: NA
clone_size: few

cdr3_nt: TGTGCCAGCTCACCACCCTCCAAGGGAGAGACCCAGTACTTC
cdr3_aa: CASSPPSKGETQYF
j_call: TRBJ2-5
v_call: TRBV18
cdr3_length: 14
d_call: NA
clone_size: many

cdr3_nt: TGTGCCAGCAGCCTCCTGGGACTAGCGGAAGAGAACACCGGGGAGCTGTTTTTT
cdr3_aa: CASSLLGLAEENTGELFF
j_call: TRBJ2-2
v_call: TRBV3-1
cdr3_length: 18
d_call: TRBD2
clone_size: few

cdr3_nt: TGCAGCATCCACCCTCAGGGGGCTAGGAGCAATCAGCCCCAGCATTTT
cdr3_aa: CSIHPQGARSNQPQHF
j_call: TRBJ1-5
v_call: TRBV29-1
cdr3_length: 16
d_call: TRBD1
clone_size: many

cdr3_nt: TGTGCCACCAGCAGGACCTCTAGCGGGAGTAATGAGCAGTTCTTC
cdr3_aa: CATSRTSSGSNEQFF
j_call: TRBJ2-1
v_call: TRBV15
cdr3_length: 15
d_call: TRBD2
clone_size: many

cdr3_nt: TGTGCCAGCAGCGAAACCCATAAGAATGAGCAGTTCTTC
cdr3_aa: CASSETHKNEQFF
j_call: TRBJ2-1
v_call: TRBV11-3
cdr3_length: 13
d_call: NA
clone_size: many

cdr3_nt: TGTGCCAGCACCCTCGGACTTTCTGCAAATGAGCAGTTCTTC
cdr3_aa: CASTLGLSANEQFF
j_call: TRBJ2-1
v_call: TRBV12-3/TRBV12-4
cdr3_length: 14
d_call: NA
clone_size: many

cdr3_nt: TGTGCCAGCAGCTTAACAGGGGCTGGGTCACCCCTCCACTTT
cdr3_aa: CASSLTGAGSPLHF
j_call: TRBJ1-6
v_call: TRBV7-3
cdr3_length: 14
d_call: NA
clone_size: many

cdr3_nt: TGCGCCAGCAGCCTCCAACAGGGGAACTATGGCTACACCTTC
cdr3_aa: CASSLQQGNYGYTF
j_call: TRBJ1-2
v_call: TRBV5-1
cdr3_length: 14
d_call: TRBD1
clone_size: NA

cdr3_nt: TGCGCCAGCAGCCTAGGACAGGACCTCTATGGCTACACCTTC
cdr3_aa: CASSLGQDLYGYTF
j_call: TRBJ1-2
v_call: TRBV5-1
cdr3_length: 14
d_call: TRBD1
clone_size: NA

cdr3_nt: TGTGCCAGCTGCCCCCCGGGCGTTCTCACGGGCTACACCTTC
cdr3_aa: CASCPPGVLTGYTF
j_call: TRBJ1-2
v_call: TRBV7-2
cdr3_length: 14
d_call: NA
clone_size: few

cdr3_nt: TGTGCCAGCAGCAAAGGACTAGCGGGAGGGCTTAATGAGCAGTTCTTC
cdr3_aa: CASSKGLAGGLNEQFF
j_call: TRBJ2-1
v_call: TRBV11-2
cdr3_length: 16
d_call: TRBD2
clone_size: many

cdr3_nt: TGTGCCAGCAGCTTAGACGGGGGGAACACTGAAGCTTTCTTT
cdr3_aa: CASSLDGGNTEAFF
j_call: TRBJ1-1
v_call: TRBV5-1
cdr3_length: 14
d_call: NA
clone_size: many

cdr3_nt: TGTGCCAGCAGTAACATGAACACTGAAGCTTTCTTT
cdr3_aa: CASSNMNTEAFF
j_call: TRBJ1-1
v_call: TRBV6-1
cdr3_length: 12
d_call: NA
clone_size: many

cdr3_nt: TGTGCTAGTGGTTCCCTTACCGGCAATAGATTCTACGAGCAGTACTTC
cdr3_aa: CASGSLTGNRFYEQYF
j_call: TRBJ2-7
v_call: TRBV12-5
cdr3_length: 16
d_call: NA
clone_size: many

cdr3_nt: TGTGCCATCGCGGCTACAGGGAAACCCACTGACGAGCAGTACTTC
cdr3_aa: CAIAATGKPTDEQYF
j_call: TRBJ2-7
v_call: TRBV10-3
cdr3_length: 15
d_call: NA
clone_size: many

cdr3_nt: TGTGCCAGCGGGGCCGGGGGGCGATCAGATACGCAGTATTTT
cdr3_aa: CASGAGGRSDTQYF
j_call: TRBJ2-3
v_call: TRBV11-1
cdr3_length: 14
d_call: NA
clone_size: NA

cdr3_nt: TGTGCCAGCAGTCAATCAGGGGGCGCGTTGACTGGGGCCAACGTCCTGACTTTC
cdr3_aa: CASSQSGGALTGANVLTF
j_call: TRBJ2-6
v_call: TRBV27
cdr3_length: 18
d_call: TRBD1
clone_size: many

cdr3_nt: TGTGCCAGCAGTTTATGGTCCAGGGCTACGAGAAACACCATATATTTT
cdr3_aa: CASSLWSRATRNTIYF
j_call: TRBJ1-3
v_call: TRBV28
cdr3_length: 16
d_call: NA
clone_size: many

cdr3_nt: TGTGCCAGCAGTGACCGCCTGGGCCCTAGCGGGACCTACAATGAGCAGTTCTTC
cdr3_aa: CASSDRLGPSGTYNEQFF
j_call: TRBJ2-1
v_call: TRBV2
cdr3_length: 18
d_call: TRBD2
clone_size: many

cdr3_nt: TGCAGTGCTAGAGATATGCGACAGGGTCAAGAGACCCAGTACTTC
cdr3_aa: CSARDMRQGQETQYF
j_call: TRBJ2-5
v_call: TRBV20-1
cdr3_length: 15
d_call: TRBD1
clone_size: many

cdr3_nt: TGTGCCAGCAGCTTAAACTCTATCCCCCGGGGTTACAATGAGCAGTTCTTC
cdr3_aa: CASSLNSIPRGYNEQFF
j_call: TRBJ2-1
v_call: TRBV11-2
cdr3_length: 17
d_call: NA
clone_size: NA

cdr3_nt: TGTGCCTCCGGGACTAGCGACTCCTACAATGAGCAGTTCTTC
cdr3_aa: CASGTSDSYNEQFF
j_call: TRBJ2-1
v_call: TRBV10-3
cdr3_length: 14
d_call: TRBD2
clone_size: few

cdr3_nt: TGTGCCAGCGGACTGGGGGAGCAGTACTTC
cdr3_aa: CASGLGEQYF
j_call: TRBJ2-7
v_call: TRBV6-1
cdr3_length: 10
d_call: NA
clone_size: few

cdr3_nt: TGCAGTGGGACCGGGACTCCTTGGGAGACCCAGTACTTC
cdr3_aa: CSGTGTPWETQYF
j_call: TRBJ2-5
v_call: TRBV20-1
cdr3_length: 13
d_call: NA
clone_size: few

cdr3_nt: TGTGCCAGCAGCGGGGGGCACAGGAGCTACGAGCAGTACTTC
cdr3_aa: CASSGGHRSYEQYF
j_call: TRBJ2-7
v_call: TRBV7-9
cdr3_length: 14
d_call: NA
clone_size: many

cdr3_nt: TGTGCCAGCAGGTCACCAGTGGCCCACCACAATGAGCAGTTCTTC
cdr3_aa: CASRSPVAHHNEQFF
j_call: TRBJ2-1
v_call: TRBV12-3/TRBV12-4
cdr3_length: 15
d_call: NA
clone_size: many